This T cell receptor (beta chain) derives from a study of shared clonotypes between healthy human individuals. Only one count was recorded for this clone. The V gene lost 6 bases and the J gene lost 0 bases, with 14 bases spanning the gap. Germline CDR1 KGHSH, CDR2 LQKENI. This CDR3 spans 15 amino acids. The test was conducted at deep level. Clones were read by immunoSEQ multiplex PCR, and TCRdb kept only the in-frame ones, dropping some. Among millions of clones listed, about 92% were seen once. The sample was naive CD4+ T cells sorted from blood. The subset denotes: CD45RA+ positively selected. This clonotype was sampled from a man in his late teens or twenties in good health. The V gene is TRBV18, the J gene TRBJ2-5, with D possibly TRBD1 on 6 matching bases. The CDR3 protein is CASSLFGQYQETQYF. The CDR3 DNA is TGTGCCAGCTCGTTATTCGGACAGTACCAAGAGACCCAGTACTTC. The full variable domain, its missing parts supplied by reference TRBV18 and TRBJ2-5, is NAGVMQNPRHLVRRRGQEARLRCSPMKGHSHVYWYRQLPEEGLKFMVYLQKENIIDESGMPKERFSAEFPKEGPSILRIQQVVRGDSAAYFCASSLFGQYQETQYFGPGTRLLVL.